A single sample gave rise to the 17 T cell receptor beta chains below, sequenced in a study of OX40 agonist ivuxolimab in advanced cancers. Only in-frame clones appear in the TCRdb table, and some are missing; sequencing was by immunoSEQ multiplex PCR. The sample lists 50,000 to 55,000 clones, around four fifths occurring once. The sample in question was CD4+ or CD8+ T cells sorted from blood, obtained in a trial of the OX40 agonist ivuxolimab. Receptor source: an adult with an advanced solid tumor such as melanoma, head and neck, liver or kidney cancer.

This clone was picked up a small number of times. For the CDR3, the DNA is TGTGCCAGCAGCCAAGACTTGTTACTAGGGGATTCATGGCTTAGGCATAGTGAAGCTTTCTTT. As protein: CASSQDLLLGDSWLRHSEAFF. The chain recombines TRBV14 with TRBJ1-1; TRBD1 is a possible D gene (5 bases). The CDR3 has 21 amino acids. V lost 0 bases, J lost 7 bases, and 33 bases lay in between. Looked up from germline, CDR1 is SGHDN and CDR2 is FVKESK.

This clone appeared once. This sequence joins TRBV5-4 and TRBJ1-2; 8 nucleotides line up with TRBD1. The ends lost 4 bases at V and 4 bases at J; junction bases unmatched: 3. Germline V gene data show CDR1 as SGHNT and CDR2 as YYREEE (reference sequence). CDR3 length equals 13 residues. Here the CDR3 reads CASSPDRAYGYTF. The CDR3 DNA reads TGTGCCAGCAGCCCGGACAGGGCCTATGGCTACACCTTC.

The rearrangement joins TRBV9 to TRBJ2-6, with D hard to call. V was shortened by 0 bases and J by 4 bases, with 8 bases between the two germline ends. Germline-derived CDR1 and CDR2 are SGDLS and YYNGEE. CDR3 length: 15 amino acids. The CDR3 region is CASSVETPGANVLTF. As DNA, the CDR3 is TGTGCCAGCAGCGTAGAAACCCCCGGGGCCAACGTCCTGACTTTC.

This clone appeared a single time. Other DNA sequences from this sample encode an identical CDR3 as well. The V and J genes are TRBV6-5 and TRBJ2-7; D may be TRBD1 (5 bases). V dropped 2 bases and J dropped 3 bases, with 11 bases sitting between them. The CDR3 sequence is 14 residues long. The germline CDR1 and CDR2 sequences are MNHEY and SVGAGI. This CDR3 is CASSYGQGYYEQYF. CDR3 bases: TGTGCCAGCAGTTACGGGCAGGGATACTACGAGCAGTACTTC.

The CDR3 sequence is CASSLNFEDTQYF. CDR3 in DNA: TGTGCCAGCAGCTTAAATTTTGAAGATACGCAGTATTTT. The chain combines TRBV7-3 with TRBJ2-3; D remains unclear. The germline CDR1 and CDR2 sequences are SGHTA and FQGTGA. The CDR3 is 13 amino acids. Deletions cut 1 base from V and 5 bases from J, with 7 bases between.

The rearrangement joins TRBV2 to TRBJ1-6; D is undetermined. This CDR3 is 14 amino acids long. With 8 bases removed from V and 13 bases from J, the gap between germline ends came to 21 bases. Germline loops: CDR1 SNHLY, CDR2 FYNNEI. CDR3 loop: CASGEKGEISPLHF. The CDR3 coding sequence is TGTGCCAGCGGCGAAAAGGGAGAAATATCCCCCCTCCACTTT.

The chain joins TRBV28 to TRBJ1-6, with 9 nucleotides matching TRBD1. In germline, CDR1 is MDHEN, CDR2 SYDVKM. The CDR3 is 14 amino acids. The ends lost 2 bases at V and 9 bases at J; junction bases unmatched: 2. As DNA, the CDR3 is TGTGCCAGCAGTTTAGGGGACAGGGCTTCACCCCTCCACTTT. It is translated as CASSLGDRASPLHF. Combining the CDR3 with reference TRBV28 and TRBJ1-6 gives the whole variable domain DVKVTQSSRYLVKRTGEKVFLECVQDMDHENMFWYRQDPGLGLRLIYFSYDVKMKEKGDIPEGYSVSREKKERFSLILESASTNQTSMYLCASSLGDRASPLHFGNGTRLTVT.

J is TRBJ2-1 and V is TRBV25-1, with 9 bases aligning to TRBD2. The ends lost 4 bases at V and 2 bases at J; junction bases unmatched: 6. This CDR3 contains 16 residues. Per germline, CDR1 MGHDK and CDR2 SYGVNS. CDR3 region: CASSAGGGGAYNEQFF. The DNA for the CDR3 is TGTGCCAGCAGTGCGGGTGGCGGGGGGGCCTACAATGAGCAGTTCTTC.

This sequence joins TRBV7-8 and TRBJ1-5; D ambiguous. Germline V gene sequence: CDR1 SGHVS, CDR2 FQNEAQ. CDR3 length: 16 residues. V shed 5 bases and J shed 1 base, with 15 bases lying between them. The CDR3 sequence is CASSRNRTVSNQPQHF. The CDR3 DNA follows: TGTGCCAGCAGCCGAAATAGAACGGTCAGCAATCAGCCCCAGCATTTT.

Notes on this clone: Relative to the germline gene, one junction end is altered; a read error may explain this. This sample includes further DNA sequences coding for the same CDR3. V gene TRBV6-6 combines with J gene TRBJ2-7, with 7 bases identical to TRBD1. In germline, CDR1 is MNHNY, CDR2 SVGAGI (reference sequence). CDR3 length: 16 residues. CDR3 amino acids: CASSYSSTGSSYEQYF. CDR3 nucleotides: TGTGCCAGCAGTTACTCTTCGACAGGGTCTTCCTACGAGCAGTACTTT.

This clone was seen only once. The V and J genes are TRBV5-1 and TRBJ2-3; TRBD2 aligns across 7 bases. The CDR3 has 15 residues. CDR1 is SGHRS, CDR2 YFSETQ, per germline. Losses at the gene ends were 0 bases for V and 2 bases for J; bases not matched to a gene: 3. CDR3: CASSLGLADTDTQYF. The CDR3 region has the DNA TGCGCCAGCAGCTTGGGGCTAGCGGACACAGATACGCAGTATTTT.

The V call is TRBV6-6, the J call TRBJ2-7; D is possibly TRBD1 or TRBD2 (6 bases each). Germline-derived CDR1 and CDR2 are MNHNY and SVGAGI (reference sequence). The CDR3 spans 14 residues. V was trimmed by 4 bases and J by 7 bases, leaving 17 bases between them. The CDR3 DNA follows: TGTGCCAGCAGTTCTGGGGGCCCGAGCGGGGAGCAGTACTTC. It specifies CASSSGGPSGEQYF.

This clone was counted once. Compared with germline, one end of the junction differs, possibly owing to a read error. The chain has TRBV20-1 and TRBJ1-2; weak D call: TRBD1 (5 bases). Germline-derived CDR1 and CDR2 are DFQATT and SNEGSKA (reference sequence). The CDR3 contains 11 residues. CDR3: CSAHSYRQIAF. The CDR3 DNA reads as TGCAGTGCTCACTCATATCGACAGATTGCCTTC.

The J gene is TRBJ1-1, the V gene TRBV7-8; possible D gene TRBD1, 6 bases. Trimming pared 5 bases from V and 5 bases from J, leaving 18 bases between. The CDR3 is 15 residues long. Looked up from germline, CDR1 is SGHVS and CDR2 is FQNEAQ. CDR3 sequence (DNA): TGTGCCAGCAGCCCAGACTTGAGGGGGAGGACTGAAGCTTTCTTT. Translating gives CASSPDLRGRTEAFF.

This clone was recorded once. V usage is TRBV6-1 and J usage is TRBJ1-3, with unresolved D. Per the germline V gene, CDR1 is MNHNS and CDR2 is SASEGT. This CDR3 is built from 14 residues. With 1 base removed from V and 3 bases from J, the gap between germline ends came to 7 bases. This chain's CDR3 is CASSEGRVGNTIYF. Here the CDR3 DNA reads TGTGCCAGCAGTGAAGGCCGGGTTGGAAACACCATATATTTT.

This chain joins TRBV25-1 and TRBJ2-1, with a tentative D call TRBD2 (7 bases). CDR3 length: 14 amino acids. V lost 6 bases to trimming and J lost 7 bases, with 16 bases between them. Per germline, CDR1 MGHDK and CDR2 SYGVNS. The CDR3 loop reads CASRRGGGANEQFF. The CDR3 coding sequence is TGTGCCAGCAGGCGAGGAGGGGGGGCGAATGAGCAGTTCTTC.

By share of the sample, this clone is medium-sized. V and J are TRBV5-1 and TRBJ1-3, with D uncertain. The CDR3 runs to 15 residues. V lost 0 bases and J lost 1, with 8 bases in between. Germline assignment: CDR1 SGHRS and CDR2 YFSETQ. CDR3 nucleotides: TGCGCCAGCAGCTTGGACCGGGTTTCTGGAAACACCATATATTTT. As protein: CASSLDRVSGNTIYF.